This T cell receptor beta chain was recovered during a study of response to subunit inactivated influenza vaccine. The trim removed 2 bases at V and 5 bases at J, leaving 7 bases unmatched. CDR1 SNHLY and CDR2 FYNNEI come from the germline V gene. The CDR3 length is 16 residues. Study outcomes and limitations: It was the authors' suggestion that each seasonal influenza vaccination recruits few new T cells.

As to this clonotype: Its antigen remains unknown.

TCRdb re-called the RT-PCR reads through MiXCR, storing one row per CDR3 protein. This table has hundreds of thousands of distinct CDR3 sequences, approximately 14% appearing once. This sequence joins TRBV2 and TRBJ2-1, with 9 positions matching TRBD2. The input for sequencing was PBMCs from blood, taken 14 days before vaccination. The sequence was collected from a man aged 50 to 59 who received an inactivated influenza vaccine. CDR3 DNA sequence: TGTGCCAGCAGTGAACGGGGACTAGCCGGAAACAATGAGCAGTTCTTC. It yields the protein CASSERGLAGNNEQFF.